The present T cell receptor beta chain was sequenced within a study of blood T cell repertoires in COVID-19. The overall study: Acute and convalescent COVID-19 specimens originated in the United States, Italy and Spain. PBMCs, B-cell-depleted T cells, or T cells provided the cDNA or gDNA that made up the material.

Per the original data handling: Quantification of nucleated cells was approximated via reference gene primer amplification. The data were produced by immunoSEQ multiplex PCR, yet TCRdb's version contains in-frame clones alone and is incomplete. V, J and clone size were drawn from that table, and D and trimming were deduced from the DNA. This table holds approximately 60,000 clones, almost 85% found once. Germline CDR1 and CDR2: SGHDT and YYEEEE. V lost 0 bases and J 2 bases, leaving 5 bases between the germline ends. The CDR3 is 13 amino acids. This TCR was recovered from a woman over 75 with acute or convalescent COVID-19. V gene TRBV5-6 combines with J gene TRBJ1-2; no reliable D call. The sequenced material came from peripheral blood. CDR3: CASSLGGNYGYTF. In DNA form, the CDR3 reads TGTGCCAGCAGCTTGGGAGGCAACTATGGCTACACCTTC.